One T cell receptor (beta chain) is described in this entry. As yet, its antigen is unknown. One junction end does not reproduce the germline sequence, and a read error may be involved. The study ran its PCR with 60 Vbeta and 13 Jbeta primers. Authors' processing steps: An analysis performed later counted 70 million to 90 million unique TCR beta chains (approximately 10 million of them shared). This table comes from immunoSEQ multiplex PCR, and its TCRdb copy is limited to in-frame clones, with some not included. The V and J calls and clone size were taken over from that table, and D and trimming were inferred from the DNA. The sample contains approximately 40,000 clones, approximately 79% of which appear only once. The sample is drawn from a study of cytomegalovirus exposure and HLA in healthy donors. This CDR3 spans 16 amino acids. The V gene's germline CDR1 is SEHNR and CDR2 FQNEAQ (reference sequence).

Study-level findings and limits: Later, TCR association rates were found to vary by HLA locus, highest for DRB1 and lowest for HLA-C. Certain sequence variants were highly shared and formed a cluster, and this cluster was likely a sequencing artifact. Serostatus for CMV was the only available immune exposure information.

This TCR was sampled from a woman between 18 and 29 years old in good health and CMV-seropositive. The source material was PBMCs. The gene calls are TRBV7-9 and TRBJ1-6; a weak D match, TRBD1 (6 bases). The CDR3 coding sequence is TGTTCCAGCAGCCTCCACCGCCAAGGGGGTCGATCACCCCTCCACTTT. Its translation is CSSSLHRQGGRSPLHF.